Given below is one TCR beta chain in context. Its antigen remains undetermined. The input lacks base qualities; no much larger clone sits a single base away. RNA was extracted with the RNeasy kit and 0.5 to 1 ug was reverse transcribed using random hexamers. The immunoSEQ multiplex PCR assay, which covers 54 Vbeta and 13 Jbeta segments, was used to amplify TCR beta CDR3 regions. To correct PCR amplification bias, a synthetic template baseline was used for both primer optimization and computational correction. Processing in the source paper ran as follows. Only productive sequences were kept, with reads annotated to V, D and J genes according to IMGT and analyzed in immunoSEQ Analyzer. To calculate clonality, Shannon entropy was normalized by log2 of the number of productive unique sequences and then subtracted from one. Public and private clones were assessed among the 100 most prevalent clones of each patient and control. A clone was defined as Susac-specific if it was absent from the healthy and MS cohorts, from roughly 1,000 published viral clones and from other ImmuneACCESS disease sequences. The public sequencing data were trimmed at Q25 with fastp and processed into clonotypes with MiXCR by TCRdb, which kept only in-frame beta chains. Duplicate CDR3 protein sequences are folded into a single record with the most common DNA and genes. TCRdb's processing, not the authors' own work, is the source of the V and J calls. For this sample the table gives 95,000 to 150,000 distinct CDR3 sequences, of which 85% to 95% were detected only once. The ten largest clones take up 0.28% of the sample.

Peripheral blood CD8+ and CD4+ T cells from healthy donors, Susac syndrome patients and multiple sclerosis patients were profiled using high-throughput TCR beta sequencing. The Susac syndrome patients fulfilled recently defined diagnostic criteria for definite or probable disease. Bulk CD8+ and CD4+ T cells were purified by magnetic negative isolation, while CD8+ TEMRA cells were enriched using FACS. Blood was collected in EDTA tubes and processed within 24 hours, with PBMCs isolated through density gradient centrifugation. PBMCs destined for TCR sequencing were cryopreserved in liquid nitrogen and later thawed in a 37 °C water bath. Purity of sorted or isolated CD4+, CD8+ and CD8+ TEMRA cells was at least 90%. The data belong to a study of CD8 T cells in Susac syndrome (dated by TCRdb to about 2019). The study in broad terms: Among the Susac syndrome patients who were sequenced, clinically active disease was present in roughly six and clinical remission was observed in roughly eight. At blood withdrawal, Susac syndrome patients were therapy-naive, treated with corticosteroids (with IVIg additionally given to some), or treated with IVIg alone. The study used repertoire sequencing to test whether antigen drove CD8+ T cell activation and differentiation in Susac syndrome. Clonality of the CD8+ T cell repertoire was compared between eleven to twelve healthy donors, some 14 Susac syndrome patients and 15 multiple sclerosis patients.

V lost 0 bases and J lost 1 base; the stretch between them is 10 bases long. The germline V gene yields LGHNA for CDR1 and YSLEER for CDR2. The CDR3 sequence holds 16 residues, the cysteine and phenylalanine included. Solely the CDR3 DNA is kept, with 48 bases framed from the first base. Overall study results and their limits: Looking at Susac-specific public clones, the researchers identified around 15 in the total CD8+ repertoire and about 5 in the CD8+ TEMRA repertoire. The TCR sequencing and HLA analysis was acknowledged to have included a relatively small number of individuals. CD8+ repertoires in Susac syndrome showed clonal expansion, which was highest in CD8+ TEMRA cells and was greater in clinically active patients than in remitting patients.

The receptor chain draws on TRBV4-3 and TRBJ2-1; the D region possibly corresponds to TRBD2 (6 bases align). Sequencing was carried out using CD8+ T cells from PBMCs. This receptor was obtained from a human donor with Susac syndrome. The CDR3 here reads CASSQDRDFSYNEQFF. The nucleotides are TGCGCCAGCAGCCAAGATCGGGACTTTTCCTACAATGAGCAGTTCTTC.